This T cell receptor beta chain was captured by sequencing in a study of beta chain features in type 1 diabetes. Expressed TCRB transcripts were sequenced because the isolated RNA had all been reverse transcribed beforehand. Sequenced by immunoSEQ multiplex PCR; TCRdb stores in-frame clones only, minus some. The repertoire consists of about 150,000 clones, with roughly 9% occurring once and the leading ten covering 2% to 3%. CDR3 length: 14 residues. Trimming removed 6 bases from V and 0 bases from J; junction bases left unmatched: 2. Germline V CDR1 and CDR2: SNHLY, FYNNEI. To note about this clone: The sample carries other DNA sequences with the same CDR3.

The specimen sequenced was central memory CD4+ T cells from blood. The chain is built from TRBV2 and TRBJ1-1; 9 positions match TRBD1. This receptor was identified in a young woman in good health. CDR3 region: CASSRQGVNTEAFF. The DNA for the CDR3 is TGTGCCAGCAGCAGACAGGGGGTGAACACTGAAGCTTTCTTT.